The 10 T cell receptor beta chains below come from one sample, sequenced in a study of blood T cells in healthy people across ages. Combining a sample-barcoded 5' primer with a J-beta primer mix, a second PCR ran for roughly 7 to 11 cycles. MiXCR was run by TCRdb on the 5' RACE reads, yielding one entry per CDR3 protein. The sample gives 650,000 to 800,000 distinct CDR3 sequences, under 45% of which show up once; roughly 19% is in the top ten. The sample comprised blood. The origin of the receptors is a man between 60 and 75 years old in good health.

A few counts support this clonotype. The chain recombines TRBV9 with TRBJ2-5; D possibly corresponds to TRBD1 (5 bases). V was pared by 0 bases and J by 1 base, with 7 bases between. The CDR3 has 14 amino acids. From germline, CDR1 is SGDLS and CDR2 YYNGEE. The CDR3 region has the DNA TGTGCCAGCAGCGTAGAAGGGGCCCAAGAGACCCAGTACTTC. Protein sequence: CASSVEGAQETQYF.

V is TRBV5-1 and J is TRBJ2-1; D not resolved. Trimming left V 0 bases short and J 4 bases short, with 8 bases between. The CDR3 covers 14 residues. Germline CDR1 reads SGHRS; CDR2 reads YFSETQ. CDR3 DNA sequence: TGCGCCAGCAGCTTGGTATGGGGATACAATGAGCAGTTCTTC. Protein product: CASSLVWGYNEQFF.

The chain uses TRBV29-1 and TRBJ2-5, with 14 bases fitting TRBD2. This CDR3 spans 13 amino acids. The J segment lost 4 bases and the V segment lost 7 bases, leaving 2 bases of the junction unmatched. The germline V gene encodes CDR1 SQVTM and CDR2 ANQGSEA. CDR3 DNA: TGCAGCGCGGGACTAGCGGGAGCAGAGACCCAGTACTTC. Translating gives CSAGLAGAETQYF.

The chain recombines TRBV7-2 with TRBJ2-5, with TRBD2 identical over 8 bases. V was clipped by 1 base and J by 11 bases; unmatched bases: 15. Germline CDR1 reads SGHTA; CDR2 reads FQGNSA. The CDR3 consists of 16 residues. The CDR3 sequence is CASSLGFAGGEDEQYF. The CDR3 DNA reads TGTGCCAGCAGCTTAGGGTTTGCGGGGGGAGAGGATGAGCAGTACTTC.

In the case of this clonotype: One junction end disagrees with the germline gene, perhaps due to a read error. The chain employs TRBV6-2 or TRBV6-3 and TRBJ2-2; maybe TRBD2 (7 bases). The CDR3 covers 17 residues. The germline V gene has CDR1 MNHEY and CDR2 SVGEGT. DNA of the CDR3: TGTGCCAGCAGAAGGGAGGGGGGGCTGTTGAACACCGGGGAGCCGTTTTTT. It yields the protein CASRREGGLLNTGEPFF.

This chain's CDR3 is CSALRVEHEQFF. The CDR3 nucleotides read TGCAGTGCTCTACGTGTTGAGCATGAGCAGTTCTTC. V is TRBV20-1 and J is TRBJ2-1; no clear D. The CDR3 contains 12 residues. Germline V CDR1 and CDR2: DFQATT, SNEGSKA (reference sequence). Trimming took 5 bases from V and 8 from J, leaving 13 bases between them.

This sequence joins TRBV11-2 and TRBJ2-1; D gene unclear. The CDR3 length is 13 residues. V lost 0 bases and J 6 bases, leaving 6 bases between the germline ends. Germline assignment: CDR1 SGHAT and CDR2 FQNNGV. DNA for the CDR3: TGTGCCAGCAGCTTAGATGTGGGCAATGAGCAGTTCTTC. It encodes CASSLDVGNEQFF.

This clonotype showed up just once. V and J are TRBV10-3 and TRBJ1-1; 8 nucleotides match TRBD1. There are 14 residues in the CDR3. Germline CDR1 ENHRY, CDR2 SYGVKD. Trimming removed 5 bases from V and 4 bases from J; junction bases left unmatched: 6. The CDR3 region is CAISSYTGGTEAFF. For the CDR3, the DNA is TGTGCCATCAGTTCATATACAGGGGGCACTGAAGCTTTCTTT.

CDR3 sequence (DNA): TGTGCCACCAGCAGAGACGGGACAAGCACAGATACGCAGTATTTT. Its translation is CATSRDGTSTDTQYF. This chain links TRBV15 with TRBJ2-3; D might be TRBD1 (6 bases). There are 15 residues in the CDR3. Germline V gene data show CDR1 as LNHNV and CDR2 as YYDKDF (reference sequence). Trimming stripped 0 bases from V and 0 bases from J, with 7 bases between.

This clonotype was seen a few times. The V gene is TRBV6-6, the J gene TRBJ2-1; 9 bases align to TRBD1. Trimming at V came to 5 bases and at J to 8 bases, leaving 10 bases not matched to a gene. CDR1 is MNHNY, CDR2 SVGAGI, per germline (reference sequence). This CDR3 has 15 residues. The CDR3, as DNA: TGTGCCAGCAGTCAGCCGGGACAGGGTTTGTATGAGCAGTTCTTC. Amino acids: CASSQPGQGLYEQFF.